This TCR beta chain was identified during a study of blood T cell repertoires in COVID-19. The data were produced by immunoSEQ multiplex PCR, yet TCRdb's version contains in-frame clones alone and is incomplete. This table holds some 370,000 clones, 89% found once. Germline V gene lookup returns CDR1 MNHEY and CDR2 SMNVEV (reference sequence). Trimming shortened V by 7 bases and J by 0 bases, and 7 bases separated the two germline ends. The CDR3 runs 14 residues. Sequenced sample: peripheral blood. The source of this sequence is a man aged 35 to 55 with acute or convalescent COVID-19. The genes are TRBV27 and TRBJ1-6; D remains ambiguous. CDR3: CASKLSSYNSPLHF. The CDR3 nucleotides read TGTGCCAGCAAACTGAGCTCCTATAATTCACCCCTCCACTTT.